These 31 T cell receptor beta chains share one sample of origin, sequenced in a study of T-cell reconstitution after alpha-beta-depleted transplantation in children. It was with unique molecular identifiers that the TCRbeta library was prepared. A single record per CDR3 protein comes from TCRdb applying MiXCR to the PCR reads. The sample records about 500,000 distinct CDR3 sequences, about 33% being singletons. The specimen comprised PBMCs from the stem cell graft donor, sampled from the stem cell graft. The receptors shown here come from a human donor who donated a stem cell graft to a child with aplastic anemia.

This rearrangement joins TRBV6-1 to TRBJ1-1, with a possible D match to TRBD1 (5 bases). CDR3 length equals 15 residues. Germline V gene lookup returns CDR1 MNHNS and CDR2 SASEGT. The V and J ends lost 4 bases and 2 bases respectively, with 14 bases between them. In nucleotides, the CDR3 is TGTGCCAGCAGTGGACATGCGGGGGTTAACACTGAAGCTTTCTTT. It translates to CASSGHAGVNTEAFF.

This clonotype was found a few times. The rearrangement joins TRBV29-1 to TRBJ2-2; D possibly corresponds to TRBD1 (6 bases). Trimming removed 6 bases from V and 6 bases from J, with 20 bases in between. Germline V gene data show CDR1 as SQVTM and CDR2 as ANQGSEA. The CDR3 loop spans 15 amino acids. The DNA for the CDR3 is TGCAGCGTCGTTCCGGGACAACCCCTCCCCGGGGAGCTGTTTTTT. Encoded protein: CSVVPGQPLPGELFF.

This chain joins TRBV29-1 and TRBJ1-2, with D maybe TRBD1 (5 bases). V lost 7 bases and J lost 0, with 18 bases in between. The CDR3 has 15 amino acids. CDR1 SQVTM and CDR2 ANQGSEA come from the germline V gene. The CDR3 reads CSARVGEGANYGYTF. The CDR3 region has the DNA TGCAGCGCCAGGGTGGGGGAAGGGGCTAACTATGGCTACACCTTC.

This clonotype was seen many times. The chain joins TRBV18 to TRBJ1-1, with no clear D. CDR1 is KGHSH, CDR2 LQKENI, per germline. The ends were cut back, 2 bases at V and 4 bases at J, with 8 bases in the middle. The CDR3 has 13 amino acids. The CDR3: CASSPYTGTEAFF. The CDR3 DNA sequence: TGTGCCAGCTCACCATATACGGGCACTGAAGCTTTCTTT.

The CDR3 DNA follows: TGTGCCAGCCTAGGGGGGGGATCCTACAATGAGCAGTTCTTC. This gives the protein CASLGGGSYNEQFF. V and J are TRBV28 and TRBJ2-1; tentative D call: TRBD2 (7 bases). Germline loops: CDR1 MDHEN, CDR2 SYDVKM. CDR3 length: 14 residues. The V and J ends lost 8 bases and 1 base respectively, with 12 bases between them.

This sequence joins TRBV11-2 and TRBJ2-3; D is undetermined. Germline V gene sequence: CDR1 SGHAT, CDR2 FQNNGV. The CDR3 runs 15 residues. V lost 3 bases to trimming and J lost 7 bases, with 17 bases between them. CDR3 in DNA: TGTGCCAGCAGCTTTTTAGCATTGGGTCTGCATACGCAGTATTTT. Translating gives CASSFLALGLHTQYF. Using reference TRBV11-2 and TRBJ2-3 for the parts outside the CDR3, the full variable domain is EAGVAQSPRYKIIEKRQSVAFWCNPISGHATLYWYQQILGQGPKLLIQFQNNGVVDDSQLPKDRFSAERLKGVDSTLKIQPAKLEDSAVYLCASSFLALGLHTQYFGPGTRLTVL.

This clonotype was counted between two and nine times. The J gene is TRBJ2-7, the V gene TRBV6-2 or TRBV6-3, with a tentative D call TRBD1 (6 bases). The CDR3 extends over 13 amino acids. From germline, CDR1 is MNHEY and CDR2 SVGEGT. Trimming shortened V by 3 bases and J by 2 bases, and 8 bases separated the two germline ends. The CDR3: CASSYGTTYEQYF. CDR3 bases: TGTGCCAGCAGTTATGGGACAACCTACGAGCAGTACTTC.

This clonotype was counted a few times. The chain joins TRBV29-1 to TRBJ2-5, with a tentative D call TRBD2 (6 bases). From germline, CDR1 is SQVTM and CDR2 ANQGSEA. Deletions cut 1 base from V and 7 bases from J, with 7 bases between. The CDR3 loop spans 11 amino acids. This CDR3 reads CSVEVGGTQYF. CDR3 nucleotide sequence: TGCAGCGTTGAAGTGGGGGGGACCCAGTACTTC.

The chain joins TRBV7-2 to TRBJ2-3; 7 bases match TRBD2. The CDR3 contains 17 residues. V was pared by 5 bases and J by 0 bases, with 11 bases of the junction left unmatched. The germline CDR1 and CDR2 sequences are SGHTA and FQGNSA. The CDR3 DNA is TGTGCCAGCAGCCACCCCGATAGTAGCGGGAGCACAGATACGCAGTATTTT. Translation: CASSHPDSSGSTDTQYF.

This clonotype was found a few times. The genes are TRBV28 and TRBJ2-7; D is undetermined. V shed 3 bases and J shed 3 bases, with 9 bases lying between them. There are 13 residues in the CDR3. Germline CDR1 and CDR2: MDHEN and SYDVKM. Here the CDR3 DNA reads TGTGCCAGCAGTTTGGTACAGATCTACGAGCAGTACTTC. The encoded protein is CASSLVQIYEQYF.

This chain links TRBV28 with TRBJ2-7; TRBD1 matches at 8 bases. The CDR3 is 14 amino acids. Germline V gives CDR1 MDHEN, CDR2 SYDVKM. V shed 4 bases, J shed 3 bases, and the junction held 5 bases outside the gene matches. CDR3 amino acids: CASSSWDRFYEQYF. The CDR3 DNA reads as TGTGCCAGCAGTTCTTGGGACAGGTTCTACGAGCAGTACTTC.

On this clonotype itself: At one end, the junction sequence differs from germline, possibly due to a read error. As DNA, the CDR3 is TGTGCCAGCAACTTAGCGGGCACTAACACCGGGGAGCTGTTTTTT. Translating gives CASNLAGTNTGELFF. The V gene is TRBV7-2, the J gene TRBJ2-2, with 7 nucleotides matching TRBD2. CDR3 size: 15 residues. Germline V gene sequence: CDR1 SGHTA, CDR2 FQGNSA.

The chain couples TRBV24-1 to TRBJ2-1; 9 positions match TRBD2. The germline CDR1 and CDR2 sequences are KGHDR and SFDVKD. This CDR3 has 15 residues. V lost 2 bases and J lost 6; bases outside the gene matches: 4. The CDR3 sequence: CATSDYSGSVNEQFF. The DNA for the CDR3 is TGTGCCACCAGTGATTATAGCGGGAGTGTCAATGAGCAGTTCTTC.

This chain uses TRBV5-1 with TRBJ2-1; 7 positions agree with TRBD2. CDR1 is SGHRS, CDR2 YFSETQ, per germline. J gave up 4 bases and V 0 bases, and 4 bases lay outside the gene matches. This CDR3 contains 15 residues. The CDR3 DNA is TGCGCCAGCAGCTTGGAGGTGGGAGGGTACAATGAGCAGTTCTTC. This translates into CASSLEVGGYNEQFF.

V is TRBV20-1 and J is TRBJ2-1, with 11 bases that match TRBD2. The germline gives CDR1 DFQATT, CDR2 SNEGSKA (reference sequence). V lost 4 bases and J lost 6; bases outside the gene matches: 11. The length of the CDR3 is 16 residues. CDR3 region: CSAIPLLAGVSNEQFF. The DNA for the CDR3 is TGCAGTGCTATCCCTTTACTAGCGGGAGTTTCCAATGAGCAGTTCTTC.

This clonotype has more than one count but fewer than ten. The J gene is TRBJ2-1, the V gene TRBV15, with 7 bases matching TRBD2. The CDR3 is 18 residues long. Germline loops: CDR1 LNHNV, CDR2 YYDKDF (reference sequence). The V segment lost 0 bases and the J segment 4 bases; nucleotides outside the gene matches: 12. CDR3 loop: CATSRDIGRGATYNEQFF. DNA for the CDR3: TGTGCCACCAGCAGAGATATAGGGAGGGGCGCGACTTACAATGAGCAGTTCTTC.

This clonotype was seen only a few times. One end of the junction is discordant with germline, which a read error may explain. The chain combines TRBV6-6 with TRBJ2-7; 12 nucleotides line up with TRBD1. CDR1 is MNHNY, CDR2 SVGAGI, per germline (reference sequence). The CDR3 is 13 amino acids. This CDR3 is CASSYVQGQGANF. CDR3 bases: TGTGCCAGCAGTTACGTGCAGGGACAGGGGGCCAACTTC.

The chain uses TRBV7-8 and TRBJ1-2, with TRBD1 matching over 7 bases. The germline V gene has CDR1 SGHVS and CDR2 FQNEAQ. This CDR3 is 13 amino acids long. V was pared by 3 bases and J by 5 bases, with 3 bases of the junction left unmatched. For the CDR3, the DNA is TGTGCCAGCAGCTTTGACAGGGAATATGGCTACACCTTC. Its translation: CASSFDREYGYTF.

This clonotype was detected only a few times. This rearrangement joins TRBV19 to TRBJ1-5, with 9 bases identical to TRBD1. Trimming at V came to 4 bases and at J to 2 bases, leaving 6 bases not matched to a gene. Germline values: CDR1 LNHDA, CDR2 SQIVND (reference sequence). CDR3 length: 16 residues. CDR3 in amino acids: CASSRWDRVRNQPQHF. DNA for the CDR3: TGTGCCAGTAGTAGATGGGACAGGGTGCGCAATCAGCCCCAGCATTTT.

This clonotype was recorded many times. V gene TRBV29-1 combines with J gene TRBJ1-1; a possible D gene is TRBD1 (6 bases). The CDR3 is 13 amino acids. With 6 bases removed from V and 2 bases from J, the gap between germline ends came to 13 bases. CDR1 is SQVTM and CDR2 is ANQGSEA in the germline V gene. The CDR3 DNA sequence: TGCAGCGTCGACCGACAGGACAACACTGAAGCTTTCTTT. This sequence encodes CSVDRQDNTEAFF.

This clonotype has only a few counts. The rearrangement links TRBV12-3 or TRBV12-4 to TRBJ1-6; D is unresolved. The CDR3 runs 15 residues. Trimming cost V 7 bases and J 5 bases, with 15 bases left between them. The CDR3, as DNA: TGTGCCAGCACCCCGACCGGGAAGGATAATTCACCCCTCCACTTT. This gives the protein CASTPTGKDNSPLHF.

This clonotype was counted a few times. The chain is built from TRBV20-1 and TRBJ2-3, with D possibly matching TRBD2 (5 bases). This CDR3 contains 15 residues. From germline, CDR1 is DFQATT and CDR2 SNEGSKA (reference sequence). The V end was cut by 6 bases, the J end by 2 bases, with 18 bases between. CDR3 sequence: CSAAGPSYYTDTQYF. The CDR3 nucleotides are TGCAGTGCCGCAGGACCTAGCTATTACACAGATACGCAGTATTTT.

The chain recombines TRBV20-1 with TRBJ2-3; no clear D gene. Trimming removed 2 bases from V and 0 bases from J, with 6 bases in between. Looked up from germline, CDR1 is DFQATT and CDR2 is SNEGSKA (reference sequence). This CDR3 contains 13 residues. Written as DNA, the CDR3 is TGCAGTGCTAGACTGCAGAGCACAGATACGCAGTATTTT. Its protein product is CSARLQSTDTQYF.

The chain uses TRBV20-1 and TRBJ2-3; D is possibly TRBD2 (6 bases). Trimming shortened V by 5 bases and J by 5 bases, and 20 bases separated the two germline ends. This CDR3 has 15 residues. CDR1 is DFQATT, CDR2 SNEGSKA, per germline (reference sequence). The CDR3 DNA is TGCAGTGCTGCCTCCCTAGCGCTGGGGGGAGATACGCAGTATTTT. Translating it yields CSAASLALGGDTQYF.

This clonotype was seen a handful of times. The genes are TRBV5-1 and TRBJ1-2; no clear D gene. Trimming took off 2 bases at V and 1 base at J, with 12 bases between the two ends. The germline V gene has CDR1 SGHRS and CDR2 YFSETQ. The CDR3 loop spans 15 amino acids. CDR3 DNA sequence: TGCGCCAGCAGCTTAACGACCACACTTAACTATGGCTACACCTTC. Amino acid sequence: CASSLTTTLNYGYTF.

The rearrangement links TRBV5-1 to TRBJ1-2, with D hard to call. CDR3 size: 16 residues. The V end was cut by 4 bases, the J end by 3 bases, with 19 bases between. CDR1 is SGHRS and CDR2 is YFSETQ in the germline V gene. The CDR3 coding sequence is TGCGCCAGCAGCCTCACCTTTGAAGGAGGTGACTATGGCTACACCTTC. It specifies CASSLTFEGGDYGYTF. Combining the CDR3 with reference TRBV5-1 and TRBJ1-2 gives the whole variable domain KAGVTQTPRYLIKTRGQQVTLSCSPISGHRSVSWYQQTPGQGLQFLFEYFSETQRNKGNFPGRFSGRQFSNSRSEMNVSTLELGDSALYLCASSLTFEGGDYGYTFGSGTRLTVV.

The chain joins TRBV11-2 to TRBJ2-1; D is uncertain. The ends were cut back, 2 bases at V and 0 bases at J, with 11 bases in the middle. The CDR3 sequence is 16 residues long. Germline V gene sequence: CDR1 SGHAT, CDR2 FQNNGV. In nucleotides, the CDR3 is TGTGCCAGCAGCTTATATTTTGGCGACTCCTACAATGAGCAGTTCTTC. Amino acid sequence: CASSLYFGDSYNEQFF. Filled out from reference TRBV11-2 and TRBJ2-1, the complete variable domain reads EAGVAQSPRYKIIEKRQSVAFWCNPISGHATLYWYQQILGQGPKLLIQFQNNGVVDDSQLPKDRFSAERLKGVDSTLKIQPAKLEDSAVYLCASSLYFGDSYNEQFFGPGTRLTVL.

V gene TRBV6-5 combines with J gene TRBJ2-7; 13 positions match TRBD2. The CDR3 is 16 residues long. Losses at the gene ends were 1 base for V and 5 bases for J; bases not matched to a gene: 5. Germline V gene lookup returns CDR1 MNHEY and CDR2 SVGAGI. CDR3 protein: CASSYFTSGRGHEQYF. The CDR3 nucleotides read TGTGCCAGCAGTTACTTTACTAGCGGGAGGGGCCACGAGCAGTACTTC.

This clonotype was detected a few times. The V gene is TRBV7-2, the J gene TRBJ2-1; D possibly corresponds to TRBD2 (8 bases). The CDR3 consists of 17 residues. Germline CDR1 SGHTA, CDR2 FQGNSA. Trimming left V 1 base short and J 8 bases short, with 21 bases between. The CDR3 DNA is TGTGCCAGCAGCTTAGGACAGGGACGGACTAGCCAATATGAGCAGTTCTTC. It yields the protein CASSLGQGRTSQYEQFF.

The table lists this clonotype with a few counts. This chain joins TRBV4-3 and TRBJ1-2; TRBD1 might be the D (6 bases). Germline V gene data show CDR1 as LGHNA and CDR2 as YSLEER. V lost 0 bases and J 3 bases, leaving 14 bases between the germline ends. The CDR3 extends over 16 amino acids. This CDR3 is CASSQDRNRVDYGYTF. CDR3 coding DNA: TGCGCCAGCAGCCAAGATCGGAACAGGGTCGACTATGGCTACACCTTC.

This clonotype was counted only a few times. The chain combines TRBV4-2 with TRBJ1-6; tentatively, D is TRBD1 (6 bases). Germline V lookup: CDR1 LGHNA, CDR2 YNFKEQ. CDR3 length equals 15 residues. Between the trimmed V and J ends, which lost 7 bases and 7 bases, there was a span of 17 bases. The CDR3 region has the DNA TGTGCCAGCAACGGGGGGGGCTCCATAAATTCACCCCTCCACTTT. This translates into CASNGGGSINSPLHF.